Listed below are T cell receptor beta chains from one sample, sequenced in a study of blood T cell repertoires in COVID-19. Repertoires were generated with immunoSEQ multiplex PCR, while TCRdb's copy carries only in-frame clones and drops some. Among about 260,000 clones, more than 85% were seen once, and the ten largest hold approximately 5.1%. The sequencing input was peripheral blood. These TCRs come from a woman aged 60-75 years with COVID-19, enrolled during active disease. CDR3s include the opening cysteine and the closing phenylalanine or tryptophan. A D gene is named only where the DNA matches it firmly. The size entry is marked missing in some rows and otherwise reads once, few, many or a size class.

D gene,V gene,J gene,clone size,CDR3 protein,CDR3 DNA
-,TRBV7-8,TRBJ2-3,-,CASSLQGRGTDTQYF,TGTGCCAGCAGCTTACAGGGGAGGGGCACAGATACGCAGTATTTT
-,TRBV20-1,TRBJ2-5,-,CSVGLRETQYF,TGCAGTGTGGGTTTGCGGGAGACCCAGTACTTC
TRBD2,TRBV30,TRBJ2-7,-,CAWNPSTSGTNYEQYF,TGTGCCTGGAACCCGTCGACTAGCGGCACCAACTACGAGCAGTACTTC
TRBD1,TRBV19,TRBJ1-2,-,CASRPLDREFIDYGYTF,TGTGCCAGTAGGCCCCTGGACAGGGAATTTATTGACTATGGCTACACCTTC
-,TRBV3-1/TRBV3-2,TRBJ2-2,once,CASSYGTSNTGELFF,TGTGCCAGCAGCTACGGGACTTCAAACACCGGGGAGCTGTTTTTT
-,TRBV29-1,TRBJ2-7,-,CSVGGSYEQYF,TGCAGCGTCGGAGGCAGCTACGAGCAGTACTTC
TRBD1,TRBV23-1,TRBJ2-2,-,CASSHPPPRTGRNTGELFF,TGCGCCAGCAGTCACCCACCACCGAGGACAGGGAGGAACACCGGGGAGCTGTTTTTT
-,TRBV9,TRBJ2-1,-,CASSTLGSEQFF,TGTGCCAGCAGTACCTTAGGGAGTGAACAGTTCTTC
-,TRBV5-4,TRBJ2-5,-,CASSFGGLGTQYF,TGTGCCAGCAGCTTTGGCGGGTTAGGGACCCAGTACTTC
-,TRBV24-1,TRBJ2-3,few,CATSVWRGGTDTQYF,TGTGCCACCAGTGTGTGGAGGGGCGGGACAGATACGCAGTATTTT
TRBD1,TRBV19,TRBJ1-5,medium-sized,CASRPPGQGLRLF,TGTGCCAGTAGACCCCCGGGACAGGGCCTCCGGTTATTT
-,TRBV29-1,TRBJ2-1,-,CSVAPEQFF,TGCAGCGTGGCTCCTGAGCAGTTCTTC
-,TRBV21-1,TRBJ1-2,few,CASSKNGTSGYGYTF,TGTGCCAGCAGCAAAAATGGGACTAGTGGTTATGGCTACACCTTC
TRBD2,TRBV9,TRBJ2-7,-,CASSVGLAGDFEQYF,TGTGCCAGCAGCGTAGGACTAGCGGGAGACTTCGAGCAGTACTTC
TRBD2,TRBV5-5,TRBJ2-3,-,CASSLVLAGTDTQYF,TGTGCCAGCAGCTTGGTCCTAGCGGGCACAGATACGCAGTATTTT
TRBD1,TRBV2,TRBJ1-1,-,CASRRDRAEAFF,TGTGCCAGCAGAAGGGACAGGGCTGAAGCTTTCTTT
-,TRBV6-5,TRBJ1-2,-,CAYSVGGNGYTF,TGTGCTTACAGCGTTGGAGGTAATGGCTACACCTTC
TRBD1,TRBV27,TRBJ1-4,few,CASSIRTGPTLGKLFF,TGTGCCAGCAGTATTCGGACAGGACCGACGCTAGGAAAACTGTTTTTT
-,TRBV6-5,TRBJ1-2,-,CASSSAWAGGYTF,TGTGCCAGCTCGTCGGCTTGGGCCGGAGGCTACACCTTC
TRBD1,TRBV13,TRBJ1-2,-,CASSRDRGSHGYTF,TGTGCCAGCAGTCGGGACAGGGGGTCTCATGGCTACACCTTC
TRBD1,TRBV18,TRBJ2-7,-,CASSPGTGAYPVYF,TGTGCCAGCTCCCCCGGGACAGGGGCCTATCCGGTATACTTC
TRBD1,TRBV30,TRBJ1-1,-,CAWTTGGGLDTEAFF,TGTGCCTGGACCACAGGGGGCGGGTTGGACACTGAAGCTTTCTTT
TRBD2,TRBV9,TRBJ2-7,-,CASSPRPAGLAGAYEQYF,TGTGCCAGCAGCCCGCGCCCCGCGGGACTAGCGGGAGCCTACGAGCAGTACTTC
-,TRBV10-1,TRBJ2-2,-,CASSEGQSQLFF,TGCGCCAGCAGTGAGGGACAGTCGCAGCTGTTTTTT
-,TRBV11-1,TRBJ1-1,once,CASRGEQGVKQAFF,TGTGCCAGCAGGGGCGAACAGGGAGTTAAACAAGCTTTCTTT
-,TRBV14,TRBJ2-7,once,CASSQFGRGVSYEQYF,TGTGCCAGCAGCCAATTCGGCAGGGGAGTTTCGTACGAGCAGTACTTC
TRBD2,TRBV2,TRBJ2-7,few,CASSELAGVSDEQYF,TGTGCCAGCAGTGAGCTAGCGGGAGTATCAGACGAGCAGTACTTC
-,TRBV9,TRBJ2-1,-,CASSVSSYEQFF,TGTGCCAGCAGCGTCTCTTCGTATGAGCAGTTCTTC
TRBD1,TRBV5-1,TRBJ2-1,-,CASSSTRDRGGLGNYGEQFF,TGCGCCAGCAGCTCTACCCGGGACAGGGGCGGCCTCGGGAACTACGGTGAGCAGTTCTTC
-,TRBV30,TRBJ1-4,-,CAWSTLRGEKLFF,TGTGCCTGGAGTACGTTACGGGGTGAAAAACTGTTTTTT
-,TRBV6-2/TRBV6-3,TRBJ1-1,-,CASSSGASSLNTEAFF,TGTGCCAGCAGTTCCGGTGCGTCTTCACTGAACACTGAAGCTTTCTTT
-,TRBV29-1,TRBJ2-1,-,CSVRLYNEQFF,TGCAGCGTTCGACTCTACAATGAGCAGTTCTTC
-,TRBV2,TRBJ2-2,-,CASSEALFSRTGELFF,TGTGCCAGCAGTGAAGCGCTATTCTCTAGGACCGGGGAGCTGTTTTTT
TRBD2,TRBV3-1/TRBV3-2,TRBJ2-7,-,CTYAGGRSYEQYF,TGCACCTACGCGGGAGGCCGCTCCTACGAGCAGTACTTC
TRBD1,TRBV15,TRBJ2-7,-,CATSREGDRGYEQYF,TGTGCCACCAGCAGAGAGGGGGACAGGGGCTACGAGCAGTACTTC
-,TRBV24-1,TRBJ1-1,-,CATRGSGLRNTEAFF,TGTGCCACCCGCGGGTCAGGCTTGAGGAACACTGAAGCTTTCTTT
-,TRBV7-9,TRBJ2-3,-,CASSLQAGGPSRPDTQYF,TGTGCCAGCAGCTTACAGGCCGGGGGACCCTCTCGTCCAGATACGCAGTATTTT
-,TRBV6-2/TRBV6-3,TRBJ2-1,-,CASSYSIYNEQFF,TGTGCCAGCAGTTACTCCATCTACAATGAGCAGTTCTTC
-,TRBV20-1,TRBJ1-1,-,CSASPQGAAFF,TGCAGTGCTAGTCCCCAAGGGGCGGCTTTCTTT
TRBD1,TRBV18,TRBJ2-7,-,CASADPRDRVTYEQYF,TGTGCCAGCGCCGACCCCCGGGACAGGGTTACCTACGAGCAGTACTTC
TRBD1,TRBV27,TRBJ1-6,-,CASSLGHRGNSPLHF,TGTGCCAGCAGTTTGGGCCACAGGGGTAATTCACCCCTCCACTTT
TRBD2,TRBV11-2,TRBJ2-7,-,CASSSLRDSGMERSYEQYF,TGTGCCAGCAGCTCCTTGAGGGATAGCGGGATGGAACGGTCCTACGAGCAGTACTTC
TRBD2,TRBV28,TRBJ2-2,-,CASSRDYPSGELFF,TGTGCCAGCAGCCGGGACTATCCCTCCGGGGAGCTGTTTTTT
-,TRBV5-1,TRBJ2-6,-,CASSPTGPGANVLTF,TGCGCCAGCAGCCCCACGGGTCCTGGGGCCAACGTCCTGACTTTC
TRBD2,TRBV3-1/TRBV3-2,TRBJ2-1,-,CASSRGLAGDNEQFF,TGTGCCAGCAGCCGGGGACTAGCGGGGGACAATGAGCAGTTCTTC
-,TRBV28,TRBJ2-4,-,CASSYANIQYF,TGTGCCAGCAGCTACGCGAACATTCAGTACTTC
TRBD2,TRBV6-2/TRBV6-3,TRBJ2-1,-,CASSPWGEGEQFF,TGTGCCAGCAGCCCCTGGGGGGAGGGGGAGCAGTTCTTC
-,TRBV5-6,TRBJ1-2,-,CASSLISTYGYTF,TGTGCCAGCAGCTTGATAAGCACCTATGGCTACACCTTC
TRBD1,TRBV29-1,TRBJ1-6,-,CSVAQGFGSPLHF,TGCAGCGTTGCACAGGGGTTTGGTTCACCCCTCCACTTT
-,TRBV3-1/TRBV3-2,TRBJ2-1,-,CASSPPGSYNEQFF,TGTGCCAGCAGCCCCCCGGGCTCCTACAATGAGCAGTTCTTC
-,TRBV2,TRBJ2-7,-,CASRLSTGVPYEQYF,TGTGCCAGCAGGCTAAGTACGGGGGTCCCCTACGAGCAGTACTTC
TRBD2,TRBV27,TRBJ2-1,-,CASSSPGLAGVRDEQFF,TGTGCCAGCAGTTCCCCGGGACTAGCGGGAGTTCGGGATGAGCAGTTCTTC
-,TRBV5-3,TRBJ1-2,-,CARSLAGEPGGYTF,TGTGCCAGAAGCTTGGCAGGGGAGCCGGGTGGCTACACCTTC
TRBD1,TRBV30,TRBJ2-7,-,CAWSGSRTGYEQYF,TGTGCCTGGAGTGGGTCGCGGACAGGCTACGAGCAGTACTTC
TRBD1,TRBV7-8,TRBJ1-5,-,CASSLDRGNQPQHF,TGTGCCAGCAGCCTTGACAGGGGTAATCAGCCCCAGCATTTT
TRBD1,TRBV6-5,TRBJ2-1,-,CASRHRGQAYNEQFF,TGTGCCAGCAGGCACAGGGGACAGGCTTACAATGAGCAGTTCTTC
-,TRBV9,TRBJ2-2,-,CASNKNTGELFF,TGTGCCAGCAACAAGAACACCGGGGAGCTGTTTTTT
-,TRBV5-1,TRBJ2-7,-,CASSLDSSSYEQYF,TGCGCCAGCAGCTTGGACTCGAGCTCCTACGAGCAGTACTTC
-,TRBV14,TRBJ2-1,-,CASSQDFGAGKKNEQFF,TGTGCCAGCAGCCAAGACTTTGGGGCGGGGAAGAAAAATGAGCAGTTCTTC